This passage covers 32 T cell receptor beta chains from one sample sequenced in a study of T cells in Graves' hyperthyroidism and ophthalmopathy. What was amplified from RNA transcripts were TCR beta CDR3 regions. Carried out on the TCR CDR3, a first-round RT-PCR used the HTBI primer set. MiXCR, run by TCRdb on the multiplex PCR reads, gives a single entry per CDR3 protein. Among 490,000 or so distinct CDR3 sequences listed, 15% to 20% were seen once. The material sequenced was blood. The source of these receptors is a man aged 35-49 years with Graves' ophthalmopathy.

The CDR3 bases are TGTGCCAGCAGCCCCGACAGGTTGAACACCATATATTTT. Protein: CASSPDRLNTIYF. This sequence joins TRBV11-2 and TRBJ1-3; perhaps TRBD1 as D (6 bases). The CDR3 totals 13 residues. Germline CDR1 SGHAT, CDR2 FQNNGV. The V end was cut by 5 bases, the J end by 7 bases, with 12 bases between. Full variable domain (outside the CDR3, taken from reference TRBV11-2 and TRBJ1-3): EAGVAQSPRYKIIEKRQSVAFWCNPISGHATLYWYQQILGQGPKLLIQFQNNGVVDDSQLPKDRFSAERLKGVDSTLKIQPAKLEDSAVYLCASSPDRLNTIYFGEGSWLTVV.

The chain combines TRBV2 with TRBJ1-2; D is undetermined. This CDR3 is 12 amino acids long. V was cut by 8 bases and J by 4 bases, with 11 bases left in between. Germline V gene sequence: CDR1 SNHLY, CDR2 FYNNEI. Here the CDR3 DNA reads TGTGCCAGCGTGCAAGATTCCTATGGCTACACCTTC. Its protein is CASVQDSYGYTF.

This clonotype was detected many times. V and J are TRBV10-3 and TRBJ2-2; D gene unclear. In germline, CDR1 is ENHRY, CDR2 SYGVKD. The CDR3 loop spans 12 amino acids. V was pared by 3 bases and J by 3 bases, with 2 bases between. CDR3 residues: CAISEDTGELFF. CDR3 nucleotides: TGTGCCATCAGTGAAGACACCGGGGAGCTGTTTTTT.

The V call is TRBV19, the J call TRBJ2-1, with unresolved D. This CDR3 is 14 amino acids long. Trimming took off 1 base at V and 4 bases at J, with 8 bases between the two ends. CDR1 LNHDA and CDR2 SQIVND come from the germline V gene (reference sequence). The CDR3 DNA follows: TGTGCCAGTAGTATAGCGGTTACTTACAATGAGCAGTTCTTC. Its translation: CASSIAVTYNEQFF. The whole variable domain, filled in from reference TRBV19 and TRBJ2-1, reads DGGITQSPKYLFRKEGQNVTLSCEQNLNHDAMYWYRQDPGQGLRLIYYSQIVNDFQKGDIAEGYSVSREKKESFPLTVTSAQKNPTAFYLCASSIAVTYNEQFFGPGTRLTVL.

In the case of this clonotype: Just one base apart from a much larger clone, this may be a read error. J is TRBJ1-4 and V is TRBV7-2; no firm D call. V lost 8 bases and J 8 bases, leaving 24 bases between the germline ends. The CDR3 extends over 16 amino acids. Per germline, CDR1 SGHTA and CDR2 FQGNSA. DNA for the CDR3: TGTGCCAGCGGCCAAGTAGCCGAGCCCTACTTCGAAAAACTGTTTTTT. It is translated as CASGQVAEPYFEKLFF.

This clonotype was seen a few times. CDR3 residues: CASSLTTGQGIVEAFF. The CDR3 bases are TGTGCCAGCAGCTTAACGACCGGACAGGGGATTGTTGAAGCTTTCTTT. The chain combines TRBV7-3 with TRBJ1-1, with 9 bases matching TRBD1. The CDR3 runs to 16 residues. The germline V gene has CDR1 SGHTA and CDR2 FQGTGA. V lost 0 bases to trimming and J lost 7 bases; unmatched junction nucleotides: 9.

This clonotype was observed a few times. The rearrangement joins TRBV29-1 to TRBJ2-3; tentatively, D is TRBD2 (5 bases). Germline V lookup: CDR1 SQVTM, CDR2 ANQGSEA. Trimming took off 4 bases at V and 0 bases at J, with 11 bases between the two ends. The CDR3 extends over 14 amino acids. CDR3 loop: CSVVERTSTDTQYF. CDR3 bases: TGCAGCGTTGTCGAGCGGACCAGCACAGATACGCAGTATTTT.

This clonotype has a handful of counts. This sequence joins TRBV7-9 and TRBJ2-6, with TRBD2 matching 9 bases. The CDR3 is 20 amino acids. Germline V gene data show CDR1 as SEHNR and CDR2 as FQNEAQ (reference sequence). V was clipped by 5 bases and J by 1 base; unmatched bases: 15. CDR3 in amino acids: CASSGPWGLAGNSGANVLTF. In nucleotides, the CDR3 is TGTGCCAGCAGCGGGCCCTGGGGGCTAGCGGGAAATTCTGGGGCCAACGTCCTGACTTTC.

On this clonotype itself: Since a much larger clone is just one base distant, this may be a read error. This chain uses TRBV28 with TRBJ1-1, with D maybe TRBD1 (5 bases). Germline V CDR1 and CDR2: MDHEN, SYDVKM. The V gene lost 11 bases and the J gene lost 5 bases, with 24 bases spanning the gap. This CDR3 is 15 amino acids long. The CDR3 region has the DNA TGTGCCGGCACCCTTCCCCTGCTGGGGCGAACTGAAGCTTTCTTT. It yields the protein CAGTLPLLGRTEAFF. The entire variable domain, with the rest obtained from reference TRBV28 and TRBJ1-1, is as follows: DVKVTQSSRYLVKRTGEKVFLECVQDMDHENMFWYRQDPGLGLRLIYFSYDVKMKEKGDIPEGYSVSREKKERFSLILESASTNQTSMYLCAGTLPLLGRTEAFFGQGTRLTVV.

The J gene is TRBJ2-7, the V gene TRBV7-3; D uncertain. The length of the CDR3 is 16 residues. Germline values: CDR1 SGHTA, CDR2 FQGTGA. V gave up 1 base and J gave up 5 bases, with 18 bases separating them. In DNA form, the CDR3 reads TGTGCCAGCAGCTTAAGGTCTGGAGTGGGCAGTAACGAGCAGTACTTC. Translating gives CASSLRSGVGSNEQYF.

In this sample, this clonotype turned up many times. V is TRBV18 and J is TRBJ1-5; D is unclear. The V gene lost 1 base and the J gene lost 0 bases, with 7 bases spanning the gap. The germline V gene has CDR1 KGHSH and CDR2 LQKENI. The CDR3 is 15 residues long. Here the CDR3 DNA reads TGTGCCAGCTCACCACAGGGTATTAGCAATCAGCCCCAGCATTTT. This gives the protein CASSPQGISNQPQHF.

This clonotype has more than one count but fewer than ten. The rearrangement joins TRBV5-6 to TRBJ2-3; D is ambiguous. V was trimmed by 4 bases and J by 1 base, leaving 7 bases between them. CDR3 size: 13 residues. Germline CDR1 SGHDT, CDR2 YYEEEE. CDR3 in amino acids: CASSVSGTDTQYF. CDR3 nucleotides: TGTGCCAGCAGCGTATCAGGCACAGATACGCAGTATTTT.

The chain couples TRBV15 to TRBJ2-7, with a weak D call TRBD2 (6 bases). The germline V gene encodes CDR1 LNHNV and CDR2 YYDKDF (reference sequence). This CDR3 region has 15 residues. The V end was cut by 0 bases, the J end by 4 bases, with 13 bases between. The CDR3 DNA reads TGTGCCACCAGCAGAGATTGGTCGGGAGAATACGAGCAGTACTTC. It encodes CATSRDWSGEYEQYF. The full variable domain, completed using reference TRBV15 and TRBJ2-7, is DAMVIQNPRYQVTQFGKPVTLSCSQTLNHNVMYWYQQKSSQAPKLLFHYYDKDFNNEADTPDNFQSRRPNTSFCFLDIRSPGLGDTAMYLCATSRDWSGEYEQYFGPGTRLTVT.

The rearrangement uses TRBV7-2 and TRBJ2-5, with 7 bases identical to TRBD1. Germline CDR1 and CDR2: SGHTA and FQGNSA. After removal of 3 bases from V and 4 bases from J, the junction contained 8 bases not matched to a gene. CDR3 length equals 15 residues. The CDR3 DNA reads TGTGCCAGCAGCTTTCAGGGGGAACGAGGAGAGACCCAGTACTTC. Translated: CASSFQGERGETQYF.

The chain joins TRBV6-6 to TRBJ1-4; D gene uncertain. There are 15 residues in the CDR3. The V end was cut by 2 bases, the J end by 7 bases, with 14 bases between. CDR1 MNHNY and CDR2 SVGAGI come from the germline V gene (reference sequence). The CDR3 here is CASSYDGSSTEKLFF. In DNA, the CDR3 is TGTGCCAGCAGTTACGACGGGTCGTCTACTGAAAAACTGTTTTTT.

This clonotype occurred a few times. This chain links TRBV28 with TRBJ1-2; 12 bases map to TRBD1. The CDR3 has 18 residues. The germline gives CDR1 MDHEN, CDR2 SYDVKM. The V gene end was trimmed by 6 bases and the J gene end by 4 bases; junction bases not matched to a gene: 15. CDR3 bases: TGTGCCAGCAGACTCTCCGGGACAGGGGGCTCCGGCCCCTATGGCTACACCTTC. Its translation is CASRLSGTGGSGPYGYTF.

The gene calls are TRBV2 and TRBJ1-1, with 7 bases aligning to TRBD1. The junction had 6 bases not matched to a gene; V was cut back by 2 bases and J by 0 bases. CDR1 is SNHLY, CDR2 FYNNEI, per germline. The CDR3 consists of 16 residues. The CDR3 is CASSEIGDSLNTEAFF. DNA of the CDR3: TGTGCCAGCAGTGAAATTGGGGACAGCCTGAACACTGAAGCTTTCTTT.

Only one count was recorded for this clonotype. The germline gene is not matched at one end of the junction; a read error may be the cause. The CDR3, as DNA: TGTGCCAGCAGCCCTCGCGTTGAGACCTACGGGCAGTACTTC. It yields the protein CASSPRVETYGQYF. V and J are TRBV6-2 or TRBV6-3 and TRBJ2-7; D gene ambiguous. Looked up from germline, CDR1 is MNHEY and CDR2 is SVGEGT. This CDR3 has 14 amino acids.

This clonotype appeared many times. This chain connects TRBV3-1 to TRBJ2-7; 11 bases fit TRBD1. This CDR3 has 15 amino acids. CDR1 is LGHDT and CDR2 is YNNKEL in the germline V gene (reference sequence). V was pared by 1 base and J by 4 bases, with 3 bases of the junction left unmatched. The CDR3 spells CASSQVGQGVYEQYF. The CDR3 bases are TGTGCCAGCAGCCAAGTGGGACAGGGGGTTTACGAGCAGTACTTC.

The table lists this clonotype with a few counts. The V and J genes are TRBV20-1 and TRBJ2-7; D gene uncertain. V was clipped by 0 bases and J by 1 base, with 10 bases between them. In germline, CDR1 is DFQATT, CDR2 SNEGSKA (reference sequence). The CDR3 consists of 14 residues. The CDR3 reads CSARDFRNSYEQYF. The CDR3 region has the DNA TGCAGTGCTAGAGATTTCAGGAATTCCTACGAGCAGTACTTC.

Many counts were recorded for this clonotype. The rearrangement uses TRBV2 and TRBJ2-3; D remains unclear. With 6 bases removed from V and 0 bases from J, the gap between germline ends came to 4 bases. The CDR3 totals 12 residues. CDR1 and CDR2 (germline): SNHLY, FYNNEI. The CDR3 loop reads CASRTSTDTQYF. The CDR3 DNA is TGTGCCAGCAGGACTAGCACAGATACGCAGTATTTT. The whole variable domain, remainder taken from reference TRBV2 and TRBJ2-3, is EPEVTQTPSHQVTQMGQEVILRCVPISNHLYFYWYRQILGQKVEFLVSFYNNEISEKSEIFDDQFSVERPDGSNFTLKIRSTKLEDSAMYFCASRTSTDTQYFGPGTRLTVL.

This clonotype occurred many times. The V and J genes are TRBV6-2 or TRBV6-3 and TRBJ2-1; D might be TRBD2 (6 bases). Germline values: CDR1 MNHEY, CDR2 SVGEGT. This CDR3 contains 16 residues. Trimming removed 0 bases at V and 3 bases at J, with 12 bases between. The CDR3 sequence is CASSYSRENGYNEQFF. CDR3 nucleotide sequence: TGTGCCAGCAGTTACTCTCGGGAGAACGGCTACAATGAGCAGTTCTTC.

This clonotype was observed a few times. This sequence joins TRBV12-3 or TRBV12-4 and TRBJ2-3, with D possibly being TRBD1 (6 bases). The CDR3 runs 15 residues. V gave up 6 bases and J gave up 4 bases, with 17 bases separating them. The CDR3 is CASSPYLTGSDTQYF. CDR3 bases: TGTGCCAGCAGCCCCTACCTCACAGGGTCAGATACGCAGTATTTT.

The chain couples TRBV30 to TRBJ1-1; D might be TRBD1 (6 bases). This CDR3 is 15 amino acids long. V lost 5 bases, J lost 0 bases, and 16 bases lay in between. Per the germline V gene, CDR1 is GTSNPN and CDR2 is SVGIG (reference sequence). This chain's CDR3 is CAWLSGGHMNTEAFF. CDR3 in DNA: TGTGCCTGGCTATCGGGGGGGCACATGAACACTGAAGCTTTCTTT.

This sequence joins TRBV19 and TRBJ2-1, with D possibly TRBD1 on 6 matching bases. Germline V CDR1 and CDR2: LNHDA, SQIVND (reference sequence). CDR3 size: 18 residues. Trimming shortened V by 5 bases and J by 1 base, and 21 bases separated the two germline ends. CDR3 in DNA: TGTGCCAGTAGTGCCTCCTCCCAAGGCAGGGGTTCCTACAATGAGCAGTTCTTC. Its translation is CASSASSQGRGSYNEQFF.

The V gene is TRBV19, the J gene TRBJ2-1, with 7 bases matching TRBD1. The CDR3 contains 15 residues. Germline V lookup: CDR1 LNHDA, CDR2 SQIVND (reference sequence). The V and J ends lost 3 bases and 2 bases, in that order; junction bases with no gene match: 4. The CDR3 DNA sequence: TGTGCCAGTAGTATTACGGGACAGACCTACAATGAGCAGTTCTTC. Protein sequence: CASSITGQTYNEQFF. The full variable domain, its missing parts supplied by reference TRBV19 and TRBJ2-1, is DGGITQSPKYLFRKEGQNVTLSCEQNLNHDAMYWYRQDPGQGLRLIYYSQIVNDFQKGDIAEGYSVSREKKESFPLTVTSAQKNPTAFYLCASSITGQTYNEQFFGPGTRLTVL.

The chain recombines TRBV6-2 or TRBV6-3 with TRBJ1-3, with TRBD1 identical over 7 bases. Germline trimming cut 0 bases from V and 4 bases from J; bases unmatched to any gene: 3. The CDR3 totals 15 residues. Per germline, CDR1 MNHEY and CDR2 SVGEGT. The CDR3 loop reads CASSYSPGGGNTIYF. The CDR3 DNA sequence: TGTGCCAGCAGTTACTCCCCAGGGGGGGGAAACACCATATATTTT.

The sample holds many counts of this clonotype. The chain has TRBV7-2 and TRBJ2-1; 10 bases line up with TRBD1. The CDR3 covers 16 residues. The trim removed 1 base at V and 6 bases at J, leaving 6 bases unmatched. The germline V gene has CDR1 SGHTA and CDR2 FQGNSA. The CDR3 coding sequence is TGTGCCAGCAGCTTAGTTTCGGGACAGGGGATCAATGAGCAGTTCTTC. Translation gives CASSLVSGQGINEQFF.

This clonotype was seen at least ten times. The chain carries TRBV2 and TRBJ1-2; D is possibly TRBD1 (5 bases). This CDR3 has 12 amino acids. Per germline, CDR1 SNHLY and CDR2 FYNNEI. The V and J ends lost 4 bases and 8 bases respectively, with 11 bases between them. The CDR3 DNA sequence: TGTGCCAGCAGTGGGGGGGTTGGCGGCTACACCTTC. It codes for CASSGGVGGYTF.

The V gene is TRBV10-2, the J gene TRBJ2-7, with D unclear. There are 12 residues in the CDR3. Trimming took 4 bases from V and 0 from J, leaving 4 bases between them. CDR1 WSHSY and CDR2 SAAADI come from the germline V gene. The CDR3 DNA sequence: TGCGCCAGCAGTGCCCTCTCCTACGAGCAGTACTTC. It is translated as CASSALSYEQYF.

The genes are TRBV18 and TRBJ2-7, with a weak D call TRBD1 (5 bases). Germline CDR1 is KGHSH and CDR2 is LQKENI. The V and J ends lost 2 bases and 6 bases respectively, with 17 bases between them. The CDR3 spans 15 residues. The chain's CDR3 is CASSPGAGVRGEQYF. The CDR3 DNA reads as TGTGCCAGCTCACCAGGGGCCGGTGTACGAGGCGAGCAGTACTTC.

This clonotype was recorded many times. The chain employs TRBV3-1 and TRBJ2-5; possible D gene TRBD1, 5 bases. V lost 1 base and J 8 bases, leaving 17 bases between the germline ends. This CDR3 region has 15 residues. The germline gives CDR1 LGHDT, CDR2 YNNKEL (reference sequence). This CDR3 is CASSQAPTQQGTQYF. The CDR3 coding sequence is TGTGCCAGCAGCCAAGCTCCCACCCAGCAGGGTACCCAGTACTTC.